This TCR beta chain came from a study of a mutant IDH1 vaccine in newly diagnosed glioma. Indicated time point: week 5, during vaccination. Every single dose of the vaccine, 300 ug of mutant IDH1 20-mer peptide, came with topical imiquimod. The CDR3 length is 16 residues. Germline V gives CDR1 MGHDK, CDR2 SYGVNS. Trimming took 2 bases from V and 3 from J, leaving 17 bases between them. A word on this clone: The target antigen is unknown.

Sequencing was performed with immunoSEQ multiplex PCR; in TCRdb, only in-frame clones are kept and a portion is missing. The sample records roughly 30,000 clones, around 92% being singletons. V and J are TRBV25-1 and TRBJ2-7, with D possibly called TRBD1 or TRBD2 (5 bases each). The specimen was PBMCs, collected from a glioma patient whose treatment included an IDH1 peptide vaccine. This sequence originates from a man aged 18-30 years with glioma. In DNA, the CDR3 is TGTGCCAGCAGTGAAGGGTGGGGGACCCCGCTCTACGAGCAGTACTTC. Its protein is CASSEGWGTPLYEQYF.